The 24 T cell receptor beta chains below were found in one sample sequenced in a study of cytomegalovirus exposure and HLA in healthy donors. 13 Jbeta primers and 60 Vbeta primers were used for the PCR. Assay used: immunoSEQ multiplex PCR; TCRdb lists only in-frame clones, some missing. Of 150,000 or so clones listed, approximately 80% are singletons. Material for sequencing was PBMCs. Receptor source: a woman between 40 and 55 years old in good health and CMV-seronegative.

Details on this clone: The sample contains more than one DNA sequence encoding this CDR3. The chain combines TRBV7-2 with TRBJ1-1; 7 bases map to TRBD1. The CDR3 extends over 18 amino acids. In germline, CDR1 is SGHTA, CDR2 FQGNSA. Trimming took 5 bases from V and 8 from J; bases not matched to a gene: 23. CDR3 DNA sequence: TGTGCCAGCAGCCGCCTCACCGGGACAGTTGAGCTCGGCACCGAAGCTTTCTTT. Its protein product is CASSRLTGTVELGTEAFF.

The genes are TRBV2 and TRBJ2-7; D gene unclear. Per the germline V gene, CDR1 is SNHLY and CDR2 is FYNNEI. Trimming removed 4 bases from V and 0 bases from J, with 4 bases in between. This CDR3 spans 12 amino acids. CDR3 sequence reads: CASSASSYEQYF. The CDR3 DNA reads as TGTGCCAGCAGTGCGTCCTCCTACGAGCAGTACTTC.

This clone was observed once. This CDR3 is CASSHPGAGELFF. Here the CDR3 DNA reads TGTGCCAGCAGTCACCCAGGGGCCGGGGAGCTGTTTTTT. The chain combines TRBV28 with TRBJ2-2, with D possibly matching TRBD1 (6 bases). V was clipped by 5 bases and J by 6 bases, with 10 bases between them. The length of the CDR3 is 13 residues. Germline values: CDR1 MDHEN, CDR2 SYDVKM.

The chain joins TRBV20-1 to TRBJ2-7, with a weak D call TRBD1 (5 bases). V was shortened by 3 bases and J by 6 bases, with 9 bases between the two germline ends. The germline V gene has CDR1 DFQATT and CDR2 SNEGSKA (reference sequence). The CDR3 contains 11 residues. As DNA, the CDR3 is TGCAGTGCTAGTTTGGACACCGAGCAGTACTTC. Translating it yields CSASLDTEQYF.

The chain recombines TRBV18 with TRBJ1-6; 9 nucleotides line up with TRBD1. After removal of 2 bases from V and 7 bases from J, the junction contained 9 bases not matched to a gene. There are 17 residues in the CDR3. Germline loops: CDR1 KGHSH, CDR2 LQKENI. For the CDR3, the DNA is TGTGCCAGCTCACCATCTGGACAGGGGATTAAGAATTCACCCCTCCACTTT. Amino acids: CASSPSGQGIKNSPLHF.

This chain links TRBV27 with TRBJ2-2; D might be TRBD1 (5 bases). This CDR3 is built from 14 residues. V shed 7 bases and J shed 2 bases, with 11 bases lying between them. Germline V gene sequence: CDR1 MNHEY, CDR2 SMNVEV (reference sequence). This chain's CDR3 is CASIADSNTGELFF. The CDR3 DNA follows: TGTGCCAGCATCGCAGACAGTAACACCGGGGAGCTGTTTTTT.

The gene calls are TRBV7-2 and TRBJ2-5, with 12 nucleotides matching TRBD2. V shed 0 bases, J shed 10 bases, and the junction held 6 bases outside the gene matches. Germline-derived CDR1 and CDR2 are SGHTA and FQGNSA. The CDR3 is 15 amino acids. The CDR3 here is CASSLALAGGPDQYF. The CDR3 DNA reads TGTGCCAGCAGCTTAGCGCTAGCGGGGGGGCCTGACCAGTACTTC.

The chain uses TRBV4-3 and TRBJ1-1; D unclear. Per the germline V gene, CDR1 is LGHNA and CDR2 is YSLEER. Trimming took off 0 bases at V and 10 bases at J, with 12 bases between the two ends. This CDR3 comprises 13 residues. CDR3 loop: CASSQDTSQRAFF. CDR3 sequence (DNA): TGCGCCAGCAGCCAAGACACGTCTCAGCGAGCTTTCTTT.

The chain couples TRBV9 to TRBJ2-5, with 8 bases matching TRBD2. CDR1 SGDLS and CDR2 YYNGEE come from the germline V gene. CDR3 length: 15 amino acids. The V gene end was trimmed by 0 bases and the J gene end by 5 bases; junction bases not matched to a gene: 6. The CDR3 loop is CASSVGTGGYETQYF. DNA for the CDR3: TGTGCCAGCAGCGTAGGAACGGGAGGGTACGAGACCCAGTACTTC.

The gene calls are TRBV6-5 and TRBJ1-1; no clear D gene. The V gene's germline CDR1 is MNHEY and CDR2 SVGAGI. V lost 2 bases and J 1 base, leaving 8 bases between the germline ends. The CDR3 contains 14 residues. The CDR3 coding sequence is TGTGCCAGCAGTTACCGGGATGGGAACACTGAAGCTTTCTTT. Translating gives CASSYRDGNTEAFF.

V gene TRBV6-1 combines with J gene TRBJ1-1; D ambiguous. CDR1 MNHNS and CDR2 SASEGT come from the germline V gene. V shed 5 bases and J shed 4 bases, with 14 bases lying between them. The CDR3 has 14 amino acids. The CDR3 loop reads CASSPRRGVTEAFF. In DNA form, the CDR3 reads TGTGCCAGCAGTCCCCGACGGGGAGTCACTGAAGCTTTCTTT.

The rearrangement links TRBV11-2 to TRBJ1-6; 7 nucleotides agree with TRBD1. CDR1 and CDR2 from the germline V gene are SGHAT and FQNNGV. The J segment lost 12 bases and the V segment lost 1 base, leaving 6 bases of the junction unmatched. This CDR3 has 14 amino acids. The CDR3 DNA reads TGTGCCAGCAGCTTAGGGGACAGAGCTTTACCCCTCCACTTT. It encodes CASSLGDRALPLHF.

V gene TRBV28 combines with J gene TRBJ2-1, with a possible D match to TRBD2 (6 bases). This CDR3 is 13 amino acids long. Trimming pared 4 bases from V and 7 bases from J, leaving 11 bases between. Germline-derived CDR1 and CDR2 are MDHEN and SYDVKM. The CDR3 region is CASSSGDLNEQFF. As DNA, the CDR3 is TGTGCCAGCAGTTCGGGGGACCTTAATGAGCAGTTCTTC. Full variable domain (missing parts from reference TRBV28 and TRBJ2-1): DVKVTQSSRYLVKRTGEKVFLECVQDMDHENMFWYRQDPGLGLRLIYFSYDVKMKEKGDIPEGYSVSREKKERFSLILESASTNQTSMYLCASSSGDLNEQFFGPGTRLTVL.

The gene calls are TRBV7-9 and TRBJ2-5; 10 positions agree with TRBD2. The tail of the sequence fits TRBJ2-7 better, so the J call may be wrong. Germline V gene sequence: CDR1 SEHNR, CDR2 FQNEAQ (reference sequence). This CDR3 region has 18 residues. The CDR3 bases are TGTGCCAGCAGCCCATGGACAGGGTTTGCTAGCGGGAGCTACGAGCAGTACTTC. Amino acids: CASSPWTGFASGSYEQYF.

The chain combines TRBV28 with TRBJ1-1; 8 bases line up with TRBD1. Trimming took 3 bases from V and 3 from J; bases not matched to a gene: 9. The length of the CDR3 is 16 residues. CDR1 and CDR2 from the germline V gene are MDHEN and SYDVKM. The CDR3 DNA follows: TGTGCCAGCAGTTTCCCCCGGACAGGGAGGCACACTGAAGCTTTCTTT. It codes for CASSFPRTGRHTEAFF.

The chain uses TRBV19 and TRBJ1-2, with 8 bases identical to TRBD1. There are 14 residues in the CDR3. CDR1 and CDR2 from the germline V gene are LNHDA and SQIVND (reference sequence). V shed 5 bases, J shed 7 bases, and the junction held 9 bases outside the gene matches. In DNA, the CDR3 is TGTGCCAGTAGTCTCTCAGGGGGCCCCGGTGGCTACACCTTC. It specifies CASSLSGGPGGYTF.

CDR3 sequence: CASRSPGRGDSYEQYF. The CDR3 DNA reads as TGTGCCAGCAGGTCACCCGGTAGGGGCGACTCCTACGAGCAGTACTTC. The chain couples TRBV11-2 to TRBJ2-7; D perhaps matches TRBD1 (5 bases). V was clipped by 6 bases and J by 0 bases, with 18 bases between them. The germline V gene encodes CDR1 SGHAT and CDR2 FQNNGV. CDR3 size: 16 residues.

The chain carries TRBV27 and TRBJ2-2, with D perhaps matching TRBD1 (6 bases). The germline gives CDR1 MNHEY, CDR2 SMNVEV (reference sequence). This CDR3 is 15 amino acids long. Trimming stripped 6 bases from V and 1 base from J, with 12 bases between. CDR3: CASRQPGQNTGELFF. As DNA, the CDR3 is TGTGCCAGCAGACAACCGGGACAGAACACCGGGGAGCTGTTTTTT.

A single count supports this clone. The chain couples TRBV2 to TRBJ1-1; tentative D call: TRBD1 (5 bases). The V gene lost 7 bases and the J gene lost 0 bases, with 21 bases spanning the gap. CDR3 length: 17 residues. Germline CDR1 and CDR2: SNHLY and FYNNEI. Here the CDR3 reads CASKKTPPGRVNTEAFF. DNA of the CDR3: TGTGCCAGCAAAAAAACCCCGCCAGGGAGGGTGAACACTGAAGCTTTCTTT.

This clone has more than one count but fewer than ten. The V gene is TRBV19, the J gene TRBJ2-3; D is uncertain. The CDR3 is made up of 11 amino acids. Germline V gene lookup returns CDR1 LNHDA and CDR2 SQIVND (reference sequence). Trimming shortened V by 9 bases and J by 5 bases, and 9 bases separated the two germline ends. The CDR3 spells CASQREDTQYF. Here the CDR3 DNA reads TGTGCCAGCCAAAGAGAAGATACGCAGTATTTT.

J is TRBJ2-3 and V is TRBV11-1; D is uncertain. Germline V gene lookup returns CDR1 SGHAT and CDR2 FQDESV (reference sequence). Trimming removed 1 base from V and 7 bases from J, with 15 bases in between. The CDR3 consists of 15 residues. The CDR3 DNA reads TGTGCCAGCAGCTTAGGTATCGGGTACCTCAATACGCAGTATTTT. This codes for CASSLGIGYLNTQYF.

The chain carries TRBV7-3 and TRBJ2-3, with 8 bases aligning to TRBD2. CDR3 length: 15 residues. From germline, CDR1 is SGHTA and CDR2 FQGTGA. The junction had 7 bases not matched to a gene; V was cut back by 8 bases and J by 0 bases. CDR3 sequence (DNA): TGTGCCAGCTCCCTAGCGGGTACTAGCACAGATACGCAGTATTTT. The encoded protein is CASSLAGTSTDTQYF.

The rearrangement joins TRBV5-1 to TRBJ2-3, with 12 bases fitting TRBD2. In germline, CDR1 is SGHRS, CDR2 YFSETQ. The CDR3 contains 16 residues. J lost 3 bases, V lost 2 bases, and 4 bases had no gene match. CDR3 DNA: TGCGCCAGCAGCTTCGGACTAGCGGGATTGACAGATACGCAGTATTTT. This codes for CASSFGLAGLTDTQYF.

The genes are TRBV15 and TRBJ2-1, with D perhaps TRBD2 (5 bases). The CDR3 totals 14 residues. CDR1 and CDR2 (germline): LNHNV, YYDKDF (reference sequence). V lost 5 bases and J lost 0, with 8 bases in between. For the CDR3, the DNA is TGTGCCACCAGCTCACGGGACTCCTACAATGAGCAGTTCTTC. Protein sequence: CATSSRDSYNEQFF.